This T cell receptor (beta chain) came from a study of early stage breast cancer tumors. At the level of the study: Each sample averaged around 9.2-fold read coverage.

Profiling relied on immunoSEQ multiplex PCR, and the TCRdb table lists in-frame clones only, not all of them. The table has 51,000 or so clones, around 83% seen once. CDR1 LNHDA and CDR2 SQIVND come from the germline V gene (reference sequence). V lost 6 bases to trimming and J lost 7 bases, with 21 bases between them. The CDR3 is 15 amino acids. The receptor's source is a person in their fifties with breast cancer. The V gene is TRBV19, the J gene TRBJ1-1, with D possibly TRBD1 on 5 matching bases. Sequencing was done on a sample of blood. The CDR3 loop is CASRVGKRLTGEAFF. CDR3 sequence (DNA): TGTGCCAGTAGGGTAGGGAAAAGGCTTACAGGTGAAGCTTTCTTT.